A single sample is the source of the 31 T cell receptor beta chains below, sequenced in a study of blood T cell repertoires in COVID-19. The method was immunoSEQ multiplex PCR; TCRdb's version includes in-frame clones alone and lacks a portion of them. The data contain about 80,000 clones, roughly 76% of them seen just once; the ten biggest clones take up 16%. Sequencing was performed on peripheral blood. These receptors were collected from a man aged 65 to 79 with active or convalescent COVID-19.

The chain uses TRBV5-5 and TRBJ2-7; 7 bases map to TRBD1. Germline assignment: CDR1 SGHKS and CDR2 YYEKEE (reference sequence). The J segment lost 4 bases and the V segment lost 3 bases, leaving 4 bases of the junction unmatched. The CDR3 is made up of 13 amino acids. CDR3 bases: TGTGCCAGCAGCTGGGACAGCGAGTACGAGCAGTACTTC. Amino acid sequence: CASSWDSEYEQYF.

V gene TRBV29-1 combines with J gene TRBJ2-1; D remains unclear. Looked up from germline, CDR1 is SQVTM and CDR2 is ANQGSEA. V was clipped by 1 base and J by 5 bases, with 9 bases between them. The CDR3 runs 13 residues. The CDR3 DNA follows: TGCAGCGTTGAAGGGCAGATCAACAATGAGCAGTTCTTC. Amino acids: CSVEGQINNEQFF.

This clone occurred a few times. The V call is TRBV7-2, the J call TRBJ1-5; TRBD1 matches 7 bases. Germline-derived CDR1 and CDR2 are SGHTA and FQGNSA. This CDR3 spans 16 amino acids. The V and J ends lost 3 bases and 4 bases, in that order; junction bases with no gene match: 9. CDR3 coding DNA: TGTGCCAGCAGCTTGGTGGCGGGACAGAATAATCAGCCCCAGCATTTT. Translated: CASSLVAGQNNQPQHF.

This chain links TRBV6-5 with TRBJ1-4, with D possibly being TRBD1 (6 bases). V lost 0 bases to trimming and J lost 8 bases, with 16 bases between them. The CDR3 length is 16 residues. Germline-derived CDR1 and CDR2 are MNHEY and SVGAGI. The CDR3 bases are TGTGCCAGCAGTTACTCAGGGTTCAGGGGAGACGAAAAACTGTTTTTT. It encodes CASSYSGFRGDEKLFF.

The gene calls are TRBV4-2 and TRBJ1-1, with 7 bases that match TRBD1. The CDR3 extends over 15 amino acids. The junction had 6 bases not matched to a gene; V was cut back by 0 bases and J by 5 bases. Germline values: CDR1 LGHNA, CDR2 YNFKEQ. In DNA, the CDR3 is TGTGCCAGCAGCCAAGAGGTGGGCAGGGGGACTGAAGCTTTCTTT. Translation: CASSQEVGRGTEAFF.

This chain connects TRBV7-9 to TRBJ2-5, with D possibly being TRBD1 (6 bases). Looked up from germline, CDR1 is SEHNR and CDR2 is FQNEAQ (reference sequence). Trimming took off 3 bases at V and 2 bases at J, with 10 bases between the two ends. The CDR3 sequence is 14 residues long. CDR3 region: CASSFRGGQETQYF. The DNA of the CDR3 is TGTGCCAGCAGCTTCAGGGGTGGGCAAGAGACCCAGTACTTC.

Turning to this clone: One end of the junction is discordant with germline, which a read error may explain. The rearrangement links TRBV19 to TRBJ1-1, with 8 bases aligning to TRBD1. Germline V gives CDR1 LNHDA, CDR2 SQIVND (reference sequence). The CDR3 consists of 13 residues. CDR3 sequence: CASMPGGWTETFF. In nucleotides, the CDR3 is TGTGCCAGTATGCCAGGGGGCTGGACTGAAACTTTCTTT.

Here the CDR3 DNA reads TGCGCCACTCCACCGGGGTCTGATAATGAAAAACTGTTTTTT. Its translation is CATPPGSDNEKLFF. The chain carries TRBV5-1 and TRBJ1-4; D remains ambiguous. CDR1 SGHRS and CDR2 YFSETQ come from the germline V gene. The CDR3 loop spans 14 amino acids. Trimming took off 9 bases at V and 4 bases at J, with 16 bases between the two ends.

V gene TRBV30 combines with J gene TRBJ2-1, with D possibly matching TRBD2 (6 bases). The length of the CDR3 is 13 residues. The germline gives CDR1 GTSNPN, CDR2 SVGIG (reference sequence). The V gene lost 0 bases and the J gene lost 10 bases, with 13 bases spanning the gap. The CDR3 DNA sequence: TGTGCCTGGAGTGTAACTAGCACATCCGAGCAGTTCTTC. This codes for CAWSVTSTSEQFF.

The V call is TRBV7-2, the J call TRBJ1-3; D ambiguous. CDR3 length: 14 amino acids. The germline V gene encodes CDR1 SGHTA and CDR2 FQGNSA. The V gene lost 7 bases and the J gene lost 4 bases, with 14 bases spanning the gap. CDR3 sequence reads: CASTAESWGNTIYF. The CDR3, as DNA: TGTGCCAGCACCGCGGAAAGTTGGGGAAACACCATATATTTT.

This clone was recorded a few times. This rearrangement joins TRBV6-5 to TRBJ1-5; no reliable D call. Trimming removed 6 bases from V and 0 bases from J, with 12 bases in between. The length of the CDR3 is 15 residues. Germline assignment: CDR1 MNHEY and CDR2 SVGAGI. CDR3 nucleotides: TGTGCCAGCAGGTCGGGAGAATATAGCAATCAGCCCCAGCATTTT. Translation gives CASRSGEYSNQPQHF.

The genes are TRBV2 and TRBJ2-2; the D gene could be TRBD1 or TRBD2 (6 bases each). Trimming stripped 7 bases from V and 6 bases from J, with 12 bases between. The CDR3 totals 13 residues. Germline values: CDR1 SNHLY, CDR2 FYNNEI. The CDR3 sequence is CASTDRRAGELFF. CDR3 bases: TGTGCCAGCACTGACAGGAGGGCCGGGGAGCTGTTTTTT.

CDR3 DNA sequence: TGTGCCAGCATACAGGGATCGGATTCACCCCTCCACTTT. Its translation is CASIQGSDSPLHF. This rearrangement joins TRBV28 to TRBJ1-6, with a possible D match to TRBD1 (6 bases). Per the germline V gene, CDR1 is MDHEN and CDR2 is SYDVKM. V was shortened by 7 bases and J by 8 bases, with 12 bases between the two germline ends. The CDR3 has 13 residues.

The V gene is TRBV7-2, the J gene TRBJ1-2; 7 bases are a match to TRBD1. The germline gives CDR1 SGHTA, CDR2 FQGNSA. This CDR3 comprises 15 residues. J lost 7 bases, V lost 6 bases, and 14 bases had no gene match. CDR3 region: CASRRRAQGQTGYTF. The CDR3 DNA is TGTGCCAGCAGGAGACGGGCCCAGGGACAGACTGGCTACACCTTC.

This clone was counted a few times. The DNA for the CDR3 is TGTGCCAGCAGTGAAGACAGTAGTGGCAATCAGCCCCAGCATTTT. Translated: CASSEDSSGNQPQHF. The rearrangement joins TRBV6-1 to TRBJ1-5; no reliable D call. The V end was cut by 1 base, the J end by 2 bases, with 9 bases between. There are 15 residues in the CDR3. CDR1 MNHNS and CDR2 SASEGT come from the germline V gene.

The chain links TRBV5-1 to TRBJ2-3, with TRBD2 identical over 9 bases. The CDR3 consists of 17 residues. The V segment lost 2 bases and the J segment 3 bases; nucleotides outside the gene matches: 10. Germline loops: CDR1 SGHRS, CDR2 YFSETQ. CDR3 protein: CASSFPSGAGGTDTQYF. The CDR3 bases are TGCGCCAGCAGCTTCCCCTCGGGAGCGGGGGGTACAGATACGCAGTATTTT.

The V gene is TRBV4-1, the J gene TRBJ1-2; possibly TRBD1 for D (5 bases). Germline CDR1 MGHRA, CDR2 YSYEKL. The CDR3 is 13 amino acids. Deletions cut 4 bases from V and 3 bases from J, with 9 bases between. The CDR3 region has the DNA TGCGCCAGCAGCCCTAGGGGTGACTATGGCTACACCTTC. Translating gives CASSPRGDYGYTF.

The rearrangement links TRBV6-5 to TRBJ2-3; 8 bases align to TRBD1. This CDR3 has 16 residues. CDR1 is MNHEY and CDR2 is SVGAGI in the germline V gene. Germline trimming cut 2 bases from V and 5 bases from J; bases unmatched to any gene: 9. This chain's CDR3 is CASSYGTGLPGDTQYF. CDR3 nucleotide sequence: TGTGCCAGCAGTTACGGGACAGGACTCCCAGGAGATACGCAGTATTTT.

The CDR3 DNA sequence: TGTGCCAGCTCCGGGACTAGCGGAAGGGAGCAGTTCTTC. Protein sequence: CASSGTSGREQFF. The rearrangement joins TRBV6-4 to TRBJ2-1; TRBD2 aligns across 11 bases. Trimming removed 8 bases from V and 10 bases from J; junction bases left unmatched: 7. This CDR3 has 13 amino acids. Per the germline V gene, CDR1 is MRHNA and CDR2 is SNTAGT.

The chain uses TRBV28 and TRBJ1-2; 7 nucleotides agree with TRBD1. The V and J ends lost 5 bases and 1 base, in that order; junction bases with no gene match: 7. Per germline, CDR1 MDHEN and CDR2 SYDVKM. The length of the CDR3 is 15 residues. CDR3 nucleotide sequence: TGTGCCAGCAGTCGTGGACAGGCGAATAACTATGGCTACACCTTC. The encoded protein is CASSRGQANNYGYTF.

The V call is TRBV2, the J call TRBJ2-7; weak D call: TRBD2 (7 bases). Germline loops: CDR1 SNHLY, CDR2 FYNNEI. The CDR3 runs 13 residues. V was trimmed by 7 bases and J by 4 bases, leaving 14 bases between them. This CDR3 reads CASMLGGPYEQYF. CDR3 nucleotide sequence: TGTGCCAGCATGCTCGGGGGGCCTTACGAGCAGTACTTC.

J is TRBJ2-1 and V is TRBV30, with 7 bases fitting TRBD2. After removal of 4 bases from V and 7 bases from J, the junction contained 7 bases not matched to a gene. The germline CDR1 and CDR2 sequences are GTSNPN and SVGIG (reference sequence). This CDR3 has 13 amino acids. The CDR3 bases are TGTGCCTGGACCCCTAGCGGCCTAAATGAGCAGTTCTTC. Amino acid sequence: CAWTPSGLNEQFF.

The J gene is TRBJ2-3, the V gene TRBV29-1, with TRBD1 matching 9 bases. V was pared by 6 bases and J by 3 bases, with 7 bases of the junction left unmatched. The CDR3 contains 14 residues. Germline loops: CDR1 SQVTM, CDR2 ANQGSEA. CDR3 nucleotides: TGCAGCGTCCTACAGGGGGCGCGGACAGATACGCAGTATTTT. This translates into CSVLQGARTDTQYF.

The rearrangement links TRBV19 to TRBJ1-2; D possibly corresponds to TRBD1 (6 bases). Trimming removed 3 bases at V and 6 bases at J, with 14 bases between. Germline V lookup: CDR1 LNHDA, CDR2 SQIVND (reference sequence). This CDR3 region has 14 residues. CDR3 in DNA: TGTGCCAGTAGTATTCAACAGGGAACAAATGGCTACACCTTC. It is translated as CASSIQQGTNGYTF.

CDR3 DNA sequence: TGTGCCAGCCAACCGGGACGGGAAAGAGGCGCGGGGGGGCATCATGAGCAGTTCTTC. The encoded protein is CASQPGRERGAGGHHEQFF. V and J are TRBV19 and TRBJ2-1, with 9 nucleotides matching TRBD2. Germline values: CDR1 LNHDA, CDR2 SQIVND (reference sequence). This CDR3 region has 19 residues. Trimming removed 9 bases from V and 8 bases from J; junction bases left unmatched: 26.

This sequence joins TRBV11-2 and TRBJ2-7; tentatively, D is TRBD1 (6 bases). Germline V gives CDR1 SGHAT, CDR2 FQNNGV. This CDR3 comprises 16 residues. V shed 1 base and J shed 2 bases, with 15 bases lying between them. The chain's CDR3 is CASSLVGGQGPYEQYF. The CDR3 DNA is TGTGCCAGCAGCTTAGTCGGCGGGCAGGGGCCCTACGAGCAGTACTTC.

The V gene is TRBV29-1, the J gene TRBJ2-5, with D possibly matching TRBD2 (6 bases). The ends were cut back, 4 bases at V and 5 bases at J, with 20 bases in the middle. This CDR3 contains 15 residues. The V gene's germline CDR1 is SQVTM and CDR2 ANQGSEA. The CDR3 reads CSVGTWRESSETQYF. The DNA of the CDR3 is TGCAGCGTTGGTACTTGGAGGGAATCGTCTGAGACCCAGTACTTC.

The chain carries TRBV3-1 (or the pseudogene TRBV3-2) and TRBJ2-6; D call uncertain. With 6 bases removed from V and 0 bases from J, the gap between germline ends came to 6 bases. From germline, CDR1 is LGHDT and CDR2 YNNKEL (reference sequence). This CDR3 comprises 14 residues. CDR3 sequence: CASSTGSGANVLTF. The CDR3, as DNA: TGTGCCAGCAGTACTGGCTCTGGGGCCAACGTCCTGACTTTC.

V usage is TRBV5-1 and J usage is TRBJ1-2; D call uncertain. V lost 4 bases and J lost 4, with 14 bases in between. Germline assignment: CDR1 SGHRS and CDR2 YFSETQ. This CDR3 is 14 amino acids long. The CDR3 coding sequence is TGCGCCAGCAGCCCTAAGAGCCCCTCCTATGGCTACACCTTC. Amino acid sequence: CASSPKSPSYGYTF.

V usage is TRBV14 and J usage is TRBJ2-3; 7 bases line up with TRBD2. The CDR3 consists of 17 residues. The ends lost 5 bases at V and 5 bases at J; junction bases unmatched: 16. Germline V gene data show CDR1 as SGHDN and CDR2 as FVKESK. The CDR3 sequence: CASSATLSGGERDTQYF. DNA for the CDR3: TGTGCCAGCAGCGCCACCTTATCGGGAGGTGAGAGAGATACGCAGTATTTT. Full variable domain (remainder filled in from reference TRBV14 and TRBJ2-3): EAGVTQFPSHSVIEKGQTVTLRCDPISGHDNLYWYRRVMGKEIKFLLHFVKESKQDESGMPNNRFLAERTGGTYSTLKVQPAELEDSGVYFCASSATLSGGERDTQYFGPGTRLTVL.

The J gene is TRBJ2-2, the V gene TRBV7-9; weak D call: TRBD1 (5 bases). The germline CDR1 and CDR2 sequences are SEHNR and FQNEAQ (reference sequence). V lost 2 bases to trimming and J lost 2 bases, with 9 bases between them. The CDR3 has 15 residues. Written as DNA, the CDR3 is TGTGCCAGCAGCTTATCCCAGGGCAACACCGGGGAGCTGTTTTTT. Translating gives CASSLSQGNTGELFF.